The clone carrying this T cell receptor beta chain was seen a few times. Antigen specificity is unknown. These data are taken from a study of human T cells and chemical hapten exposure. Looking at the study overall: The study sensitized with 2% DPC on a roughly 2 cm by roughly 2 cm patch of upper inner arm skin. While the approximately 24-week study was under way, patients received diphenylcyclopropenone on the scalp every week.

The V and J ends lost 6 bases and 5 bases, in that order; junction bases with no gene match: 8. The CDR3 sequence is 14 residues long. Whole-study results and caveats: DPC sensitization did not alter TCRs above 1 in 1000 frequency.

Specified time point: patch test 1, 2 weeks after DPC sensitization. Treatment in this sample: therapeutic diphenylcyclopropenone sensitization with weekly scalp DPC. Every donor had alopecia and was 18 to 70 years old; all were suitable for DPC. TCRdb processed the RACE reads anew with MiXCR; each CDR3 protein has one entry. The repertoire has some 87,000 distinct CDR3 sequences, 10% of them found once; the top ten carry 1.1% to 1.5%. The sequences come from whole blood, collected in connection with sensitization to the hapten diphenylcyclopropenone (DPC). The sequence was collected from a woman between 45 and 60 years old with alopecia areata. Some clones in this sample may be carry-over from other donors' samples. The chain links TRBV12-3 or TRBV12-4 to TRBJ2-3; 7 nucleotides match TRBD2. The CDR3 DNA is TGTGCCAGCAGCCTCGGACTAGGTCAAGATACGCAGTATTTT. Protein: CASSLGLGQDTQYF.